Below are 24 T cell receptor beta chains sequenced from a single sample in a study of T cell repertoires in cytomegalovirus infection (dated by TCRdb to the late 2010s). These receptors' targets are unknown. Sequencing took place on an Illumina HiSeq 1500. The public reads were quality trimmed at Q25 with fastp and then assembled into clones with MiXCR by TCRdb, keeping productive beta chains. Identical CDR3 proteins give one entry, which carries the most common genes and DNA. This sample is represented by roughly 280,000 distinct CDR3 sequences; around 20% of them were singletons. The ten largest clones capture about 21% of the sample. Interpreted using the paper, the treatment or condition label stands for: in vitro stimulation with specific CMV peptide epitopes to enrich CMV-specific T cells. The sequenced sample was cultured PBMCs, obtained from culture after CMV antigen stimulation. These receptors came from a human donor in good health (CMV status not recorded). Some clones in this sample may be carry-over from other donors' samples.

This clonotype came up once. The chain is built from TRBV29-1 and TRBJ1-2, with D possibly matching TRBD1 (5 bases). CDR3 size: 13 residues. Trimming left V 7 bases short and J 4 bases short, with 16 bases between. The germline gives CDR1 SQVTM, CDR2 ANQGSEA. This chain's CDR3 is CSALPGTSYGYTF. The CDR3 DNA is TGCAGCGCCCTTCCCGGGACCTCCTATGGCTACACCTTC. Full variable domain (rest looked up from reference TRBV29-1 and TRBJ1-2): SAVISQKPSRDICQRGTSLTIQCQVDSQVTMMFWYRQQPGQSLTLIATANQGSEATYESGFVIDKFPISRPNLTFSTLTVSNMSPEDSSIYLCSALPGTSYGYTFGSGTRLTVV.

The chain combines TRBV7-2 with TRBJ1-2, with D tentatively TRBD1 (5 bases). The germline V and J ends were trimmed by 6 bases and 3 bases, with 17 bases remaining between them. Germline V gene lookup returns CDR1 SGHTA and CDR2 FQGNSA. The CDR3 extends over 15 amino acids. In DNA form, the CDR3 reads TGTGCCAGCAGTTTGGGACCGTCAGGCGACTATGGCTACACCTTC. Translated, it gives CASSLGPSGDYGYTF.

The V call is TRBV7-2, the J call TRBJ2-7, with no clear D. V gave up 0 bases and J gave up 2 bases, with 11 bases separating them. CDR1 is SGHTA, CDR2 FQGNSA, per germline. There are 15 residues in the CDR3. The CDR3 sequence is CASSLAPDPAYEQYF. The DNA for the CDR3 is TGTGCCAGCAGCTTAGCGCCGGATCCGGCCTACGAGCAGTACTTC.

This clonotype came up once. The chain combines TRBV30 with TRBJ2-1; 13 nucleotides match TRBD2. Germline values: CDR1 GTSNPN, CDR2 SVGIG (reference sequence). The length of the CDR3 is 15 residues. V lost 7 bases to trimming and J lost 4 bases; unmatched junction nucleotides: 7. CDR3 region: CAFLGGLAGYNEQFF. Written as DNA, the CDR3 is TGTGCCTTCCTGGGGGGACTAGCGGGATACAATGAGCAGTTCTTC.

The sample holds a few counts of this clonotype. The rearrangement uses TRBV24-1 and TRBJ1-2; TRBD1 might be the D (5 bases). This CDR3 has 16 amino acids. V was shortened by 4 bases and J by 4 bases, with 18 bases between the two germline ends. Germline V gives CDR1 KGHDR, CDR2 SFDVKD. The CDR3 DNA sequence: TGTGCCACCAGTGACCCAACGGCCCGGGGGGGCTATGGCTACACCTTC. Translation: CATSDPTARGGYGYTF.

The CDR3 sequence is CASSGTSGRATYNEQFF. For the CDR3, the DNA is TGTGCCAGCAGCGGGACTAGCGGGAGGGCGACCTACAATGAGCAGTTCTTC. V is TRBV6-2 or TRBV6-3 and J is TRBJ2-1; TRBD2 matches at 16 bases. This CDR3 has 17 residues. The J segment lost 2 bases and the V segment lost 6 bases, leaving 4 bases of the junction unmatched. CDR1 and CDR2 from the germline V gene are MNHEY and SVGEGT.

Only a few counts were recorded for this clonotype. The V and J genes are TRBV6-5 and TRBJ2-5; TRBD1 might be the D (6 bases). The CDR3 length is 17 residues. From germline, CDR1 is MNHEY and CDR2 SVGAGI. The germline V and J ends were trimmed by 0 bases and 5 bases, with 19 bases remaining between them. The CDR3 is CASSYSRKGGTGETQYF. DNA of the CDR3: TGTGCCAGCAGTTACTCGAGGAAGGGTGGTACAGGGGAGACCCAGTACTTC.

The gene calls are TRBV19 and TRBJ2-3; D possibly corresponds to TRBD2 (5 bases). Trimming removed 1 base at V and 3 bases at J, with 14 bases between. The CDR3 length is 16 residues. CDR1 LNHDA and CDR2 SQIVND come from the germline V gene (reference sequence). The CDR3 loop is CASSIGGSPRTDTQYF. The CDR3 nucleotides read TGTGCCAGTAGTATAGGAGGGAGCCCAAGGACAGATACGCAGTATTTT.

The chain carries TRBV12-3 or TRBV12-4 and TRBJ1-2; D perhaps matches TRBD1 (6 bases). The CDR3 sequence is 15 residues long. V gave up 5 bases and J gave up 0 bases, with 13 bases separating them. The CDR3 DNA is TGTGCCAGCAGTCTCAGGACAGTCGCTAACTATGGCTACACCTTC. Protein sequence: CASSLRTVANYGYTF.

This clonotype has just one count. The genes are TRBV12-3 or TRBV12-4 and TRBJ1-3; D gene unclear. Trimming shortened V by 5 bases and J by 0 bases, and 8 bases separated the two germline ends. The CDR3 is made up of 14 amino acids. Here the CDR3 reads CASSHRSSGNTIYF. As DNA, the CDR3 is TGTGCCAGCAGTCACCGGAGCTCTGGAAACACCATATATTTT.

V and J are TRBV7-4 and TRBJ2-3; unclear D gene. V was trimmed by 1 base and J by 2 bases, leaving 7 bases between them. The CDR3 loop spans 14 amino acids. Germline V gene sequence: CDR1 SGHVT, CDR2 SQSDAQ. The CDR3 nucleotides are TGTGCCAGCAGCTTAGGATGGTCCACAGATACGCAGTATTTT. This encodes CASSLGWSTDTQYF.

The CDR3 coding sequence is TGCAGTGCCCGGGGTCCGGGACTAGCGGGTCCTGGGGGTATGGGAGAGACCCAGTACTTC. Amino acid sequence: CSARGPGLAGPGGMGETQYF. V gene TRBV20-1 combines with J gene TRBJ2-5, with 12 nucleotides matching TRBD2. CDR3 length: 20 residues. Germline loops: CDR1 DFQATT, CDR2 SNEGSKA (reference sequence). Unmatched junction bases numbered 24, after V lost 6 bases and J lost 4 bases.

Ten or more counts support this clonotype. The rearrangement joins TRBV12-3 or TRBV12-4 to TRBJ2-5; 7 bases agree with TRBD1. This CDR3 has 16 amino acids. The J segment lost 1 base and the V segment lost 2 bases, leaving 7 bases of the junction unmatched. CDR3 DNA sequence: TGTGCCAGCAGTTTAACGGGACAGAGCCCCCAAGAGACCCAGTACTTC. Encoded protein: CASSLTGQSPQETQYF.

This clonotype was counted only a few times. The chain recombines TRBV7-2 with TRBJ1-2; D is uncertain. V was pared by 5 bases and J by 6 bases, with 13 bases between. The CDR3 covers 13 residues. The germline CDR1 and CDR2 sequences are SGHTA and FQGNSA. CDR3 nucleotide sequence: TGTGCCAGCAGCCCAGAACTAGAGGATGGCTACACCTTC. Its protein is CASSPELEDGYTF.

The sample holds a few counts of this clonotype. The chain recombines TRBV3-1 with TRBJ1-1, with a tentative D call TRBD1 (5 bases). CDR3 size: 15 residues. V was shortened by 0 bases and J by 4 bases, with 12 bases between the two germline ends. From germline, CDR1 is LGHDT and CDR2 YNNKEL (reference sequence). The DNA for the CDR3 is TGTGCCAGCAGCCAAGATGTATTCGGGGCCACTGAAGCTTTCTTT. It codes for CASSQDVFGATEAFF.

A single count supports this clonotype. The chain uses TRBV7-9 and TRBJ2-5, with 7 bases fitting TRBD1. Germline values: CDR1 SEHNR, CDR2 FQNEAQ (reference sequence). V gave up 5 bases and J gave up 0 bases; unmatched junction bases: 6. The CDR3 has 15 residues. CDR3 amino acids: CASSLYGTDQETQYF. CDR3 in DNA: TGTGCCAGCAGCCTATACGGGACAGACCAAGAGACCCAGTACTTC.

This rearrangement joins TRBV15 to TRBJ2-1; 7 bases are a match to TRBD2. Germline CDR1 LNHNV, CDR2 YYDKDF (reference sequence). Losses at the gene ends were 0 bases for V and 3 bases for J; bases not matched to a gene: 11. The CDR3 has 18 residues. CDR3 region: CATSRDSPTGGLYNEQFF. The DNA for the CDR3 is TGTGCCACCAGCAGAGATTCGCCAACGGGAGGCCTCTACAATGAGCAGTTCTTC.

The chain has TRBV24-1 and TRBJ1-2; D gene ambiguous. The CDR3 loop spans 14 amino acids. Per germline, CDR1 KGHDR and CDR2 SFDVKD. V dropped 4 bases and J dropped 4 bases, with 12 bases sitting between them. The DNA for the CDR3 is TGTGCCACCAGTGAATCGGCGTTTGGCTATGGCTACACCTTC. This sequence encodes CATSESAFGYGYTF.

The CDR3 DNA is TGCGCCAGCAGCCAATTGATCGTGGGGGAGGGCCGGGAGCAGTTCTTC. This gives the protein CASSQLIVGEGREQFF. V is TRBV4-3 and J is TRBJ2-1; TRBD2 aligns across 7 bases. Looked up from germline, CDR1 is LGHNA and CDR2 is YSLEER. V trimming: 2 bases; J trimming: 10 bases; junction bases outside the gene matches: 14. The CDR3 spans 16 residues.

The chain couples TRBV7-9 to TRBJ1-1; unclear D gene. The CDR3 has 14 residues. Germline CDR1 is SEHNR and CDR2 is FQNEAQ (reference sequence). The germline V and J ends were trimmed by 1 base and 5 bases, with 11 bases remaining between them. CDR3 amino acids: CASSLEQELTEAFF. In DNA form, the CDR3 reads TGTGCCAGCAGCTTAGAGCAGGAATTGACTGAAGCTTTCTTT. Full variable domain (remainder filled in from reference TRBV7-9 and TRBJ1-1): DTGVSQNPRHKITKRGQNVTFRCDPISEHNRLYWYRQTLGQGPEFLTYFQNEAQLEKSRLLSDRFSAERPKGSFSTLEIQRTEQGDSAMYLCASSLEQELTEAFFGQGTRLTVV.

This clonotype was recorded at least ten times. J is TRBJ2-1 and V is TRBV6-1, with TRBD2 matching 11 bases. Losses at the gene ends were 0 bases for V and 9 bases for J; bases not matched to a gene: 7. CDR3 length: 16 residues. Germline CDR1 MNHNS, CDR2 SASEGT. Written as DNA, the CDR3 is TGTGCCAGCAGTGAAGCGTTAGCGGGAGGGCCCGGTGAGCAGTTCTTC. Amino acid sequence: CASSEALAGGPGEQFF.

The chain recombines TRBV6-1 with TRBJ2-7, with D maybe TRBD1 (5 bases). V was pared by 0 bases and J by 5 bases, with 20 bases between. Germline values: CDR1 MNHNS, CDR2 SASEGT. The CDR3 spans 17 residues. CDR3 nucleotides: TGTGCCAGCAGTGAAGCGCTTCAGCAGGGTCTGAGGCACGAGCAGTACGTC. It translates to CASSEALQQGLRHEQYV.

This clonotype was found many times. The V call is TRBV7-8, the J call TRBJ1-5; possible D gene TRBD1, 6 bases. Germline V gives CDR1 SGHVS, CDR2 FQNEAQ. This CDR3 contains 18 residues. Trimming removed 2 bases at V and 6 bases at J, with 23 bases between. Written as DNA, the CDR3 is TGTGCCAGCAGCTTACGAACAGAACAGGGAGACCTGGGTCAGCCCCAGCATTTT. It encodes CASSLRTEQGDLGQPQHF.

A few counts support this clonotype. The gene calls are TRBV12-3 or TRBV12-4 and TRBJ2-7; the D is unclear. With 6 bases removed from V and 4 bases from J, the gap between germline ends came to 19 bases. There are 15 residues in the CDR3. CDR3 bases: TGTGCCAGCAGGCCGCCCTCCAATTCCCGTTACGAGCAGTACGTC. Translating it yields CASRPPSNSRYEQYV.